This TCR beta chain was identified in a study of blood T cell repertoires in COVID-19. About the research overall: Acute-phase and convalescent COVID-19 samples originated in the United States, Italy and Spain. Sources were T cells, B-cell-depleted T cells, or PBMCs; the material itself was cDNA or gDNA.

The CDR3 has 14 amino acids. The V end lost 0 bases, the J end lost 1 base, and 6 bases lay between the germline ends. Germline V CDR1 and CDR2: LNHNV, YYDKDF (reference sequence). This clone was observed once. Original processing notes: Using reference gene primer amplification, nucleated cell counts were estimated. Assay used: immunoSEQ multiplex PCR; TCRdb lists only in-frame clones, some missing. The DNA was the basis for D and trimming; V, J and clone size are from that table. The sample yields roughly 250,000 clones, about 80% seen once. Material for sequencing was peripheral blood. V is TRBV15 and J is TRBJ2-5; D is undetermined. The sequence was collected from an elderly woman with active or convalescent COVID-19. CDR3 region: CATSRDNFQETQYF. The DNA of the CDR3 is TGTGCCACCAGCAGAGATAACTTCCAAGAGACCCAGTACTTC.